Following are 27 T cell receptor beta chains from one sample sequenced in a study of blood T cells in healthy people across ages. A second PCR, run for roughly 6 to 11 cycles, used a sample-barcoded 5' primer plus a J-beta primer mix. TCRdb passed the 5' RACE reads through MiXCR, listing each CDR3 protein once. Of roughly 680,000 distinct CDR3 sequences in the sample, roughly half were seen once. Specimen: blood. All receptors come from a woman of 80 years or more in good health.

In the case of this clonotype: A junction end diverges from the germline sequence, so it may reflect a read error. CDR3 nucleotide sequence: TGTGCCGGCAGTACGACGGGGGGAGTCTCCTACGAGCAGTACTTC. Residues: CAGSTTGGVSYEQYF. This chain uses TRBV28 with TRBJ2-7; 7 bases agree with TRBD2. CDR3 length: 15 amino acids. CDR1 and CDR2 (germline): MDHEN, SYDVKM.

CDR3 sequence reads: CASSQGDQTYGYTF. The CDR3 DNA is TGTGCCAGCAGCCAGGGGGACCAAACCTATGGCTACACCTTC. The chain couples TRBV3-1 to TRBJ1-2, with a weak D call TRBD1 (5 bases). The V end was cut by 3 bases, the J end by 4 bases, with 12 bases between. The CDR3 spans 14 residues. The germline V gene encodes CDR1 LGHDT and CDR2 YNNKEL (reference sequence).

This clonotype was observed once. The V gene is TRBV15, the J gene TRBJ1-2; D not resolved. Trimming removed 7 bases at V and 6 bases at J, with 18 bases between. The length of the CDR3 is 14 residues. The germline V gene encodes CDR1 LNHNV and CDR2 YYDKDF (reference sequence). CDR3 amino acids: CATTPQLVTDGYTF. The CDR3, as DNA: TGTGCCACCACACCGCAGCTTGTTACAGATGGCTACACCTTC.

Only a few counts were recorded for this clonotype. V and J are TRBV5-1 and TRBJ2-3, with D uncertain. V was cut by 4 bases and J by 2 bases, with 8 bases left in between. The CDR3 has 13 residues. CDR1 is SGHRS, CDR2 YFSETQ, per germline. The CDR3 DNA follows: TGCGCCAGCAGCGCAATTATCACAGATACGCAGTATTTT. Residues: CASSAIITDTQYF.

This clonotype was observed many times. CDR3 in amino acids: CSARRGGGDTQYF. For the CDR3, the DNA is TGCAGTGCTAGGCGGGGGGGTGGAGATACGCAGTATTTT. This chain links TRBV20-1 with TRBJ2-3; 9 bases line up with TRBD2. V shed 3 bases, J shed 5 bases, and the junction held 3 bases outside the gene matches. CDR3 size: 13 residues. The germline V gene encodes CDR1 DFQATT and CDR2 SNEGSKA (reference sequence).

Points on this clonotype: This may be a read error: a much more frequent sequence differs by one nucleotide. The chain uses TRBV7-2 and TRBJ2-3; D is uncertain. V lost 3 bases, J lost 0 bases, and 7 bases lay in between. The CDR3 runs to 14 residues. Germline V CDR1 and CDR2: SGHTA, FQGNSA. CDR3 region: CASSFIPSTDTQYF. The CDR3 DNA reads as TGTGCCAGCAGCTTCATTCCTAGCACAGATACGCAGTATTTT.

The chain joins TRBV5-1 to TRBJ1-1, with D possibly matching TRBD1 (6 bases). The germline CDR1 and CDR2 sequences are SGHRS and YFSETQ. CDR3 size: 14 residues. V lost 3 bases, J lost 4 bases, and 13 bases lay in between. As DNA, the CDR3 is TGCGCCAGCAGCTCGGTGAGGGGGAGCACTGAAGCTTTCTTT. Protein sequence: CASSSVRGSTEAFF.

V gene TRBV29-1 combines with J gene TRBJ1-1; D unresolved. Germline lookup yields CDR1 SQVTM and CDR2 ANQGSEA. This CDR3 region has 8 residues. Trimming took 4 bases from V and 8 from J, leaving 2 bases between them. The CDR3 is CSVGEAFF. The CDR3 DNA reads TGCAGCGTTGGAGAAGCTTTCTTT.

The genes are TRBV7-9 and TRBJ2-6; D is perhaps TRBD1 (6 bases). V dropped 5 bases and J dropped 3 bases, with 14 bases sitting between them. Germline V gene data show CDR1 as SEHNR and CDR2 as FQNEAQ (reference sequence). The CDR3 sequence is 16 residues long. The CDR3 sequence: CASSRTGPVGANVLTF. The CDR3 nucleotides read TGTGCCAGCAGCCGCACAGGGCCCGTTGGGGCCAACGTCCTGACTTTC.

The genes are TRBV7-9 and TRBJ2-5; 7 bases match TRBD1. The ends lost 8 bases at V and 11 bases at J; junction bases unmatched: 14. CDR1 is SEHNR and CDR2 is FQNEAQ in the germline V gene (reference sequence). The CDR3 covers 13 residues. CDR3 nucleotides: TGTGCCAGCCCCGGGACAGTCTACAATGAGCAGTACTTC. Translated, it gives CASPGTVYNEQYF.

Notes on this clonotype: The junction departs from the called germline gene at one end, perhaps through a read error. The chain couples TRBV12-3 or TRBV12-4 to TRBJ1-2; TRBD1 agrees at 8 bases. CDR3 length: 16 residues. CDR3 nucleotides: TGTGCCAGCAGTTTAGGCGACCAGGGGGCGTTCTATGGCTACACTTTC. Translating it yields CASSLGDQGAFYGYTF.

This clonotype appeared once. This chain joins TRBV7-2 and TRBJ2-4, with TRBD2 matching over 8 bases. V shed 6 bases and J 5 bases; nucleotides not matched to a gene: 9. The CDR3 is 15 residues long. Germline V gives CDR1 SGHTA, CDR2 FQGNSA. The CDR3: CASSYSSGLENIQYF. The CDR3 region has the DNA TGTGCCAGCAGTTACTCATCGGGACTAGAAAACATTCAGTACTTC.

V gene TRBV12-3 or TRBV12-4 combines with J gene TRBJ2-3; TRBD1 matches at 9 bases. CDR3 length: 16 residues. Unmatched junction bases numbered 10, after V lost 6 bases and J lost 3 bases. CDR3 DNA: TGTGCCAGCAGCCGGGGACAGGGAGGACGGACAGATACGCAGTATTTT. Its translation is CASSRGQGGRTDTQYF.

J is TRBJ2-6 and V is TRBV7-6; 8 bases are a match to TRBD2. Trimming took 5 bases from V and 1 from J; bases not matched to a gene: 10. Germline CDR1 reads SGHVS; CDR2 reads FNYEAQ. The CDR3 has 18 residues. DNA for the CDR3: TGTGCCAGCAGCCCCGGGAGGGGTGCGGTGTCTGGGGCCAACGTCCTGACTTTC. Amino acids: CASSPGRGAVSGANVLTF.

The chain recombines TRBV25-1 with TRBJ2-6; no clear D gene. In germline, CDR1 is MGHDK, CDR2 SYGVNS. Trimming stripped 6 bases from V and 4 bases from J, with 13 bases between. CDR3 size: 15 residues. CDR3 sequence reads: CASSDTYQGANVLTF. In DNA form, the CDR3 reads TGTGCCAGCAGCGACACGTACCAAGGGGCCAACGTCCTGACTTTC.

This clonotype turned up a few times. The J gene is TRBJ2-3, the V gene TRBV12-3 or TRBV12-4; 9 bases agree with TRBD2. V trimming: 0 bases; J trimming: 5 bases; junction bases outside the gene matches: 3. The CDR3 length is 15 residues. DNA of the CDR3: TGTGCCAGCAGTTTAGCGCTAGCGGGAAAAGATACGCAGTATTTT. Protein product: CASSLALAGKDTQYF.

The CDR3 coding sequence is TGTGCCAGCAGCTACATGGCAGGAGGGGAAGAGACCCAGTACTTC. Its protein is CASSYMAGGEETQYF. The V gene is TRBV2, the J gene TRBJ2-5; perhaps TRBD2 as D (6 bases). Germline V gene sequence: CDR1 SNHLY, CDR2 FYNNEI. This CDR3 has 15 amino acids. The V and J ends lost 6 bases and 3 bases respectively, with 17 bases between them.

A remark on this clonotype: A read error may explain this, as a much larger clone is one base away. The limits of the CDR3 on the DNA are not certain, so only TCRdb's listed CDR3 is given. The chain uses TRBV5-1 and TRBJ2-1; the DNA was not used to check the table's D call, TRBD1. CDR1 and CDR2 (germline): SGHRS, YFSETQ. The CDR3 spans 16 residues, counting both ends. This CDR3 is CASSGVGQGSYNERFF.

This clonotype was seen only once. The V call is TRBV27, the J call TRBJ2-7, with TRBD2 matching 7 bases. V lost 8 bases to trimming and J lost 3 bases; unmatched junction nucleotides: 10. This CDR3 has 14 amino acids. Germline V gives CDR1 MNHEY, CDR2 SMNVEV (reference sequence). CDR3 nucleotides: TGTGCCAGCGCTACTAGCGACAACCTCTACGAGCAGTACTTC. Translation gives CASATSDNLYEQYF.

Points on this clonotype: A clone one base away is much larger, so this may be a read error. J is TRBJ2-3 and V is TRBV7-3, with D possibly matching TRBD2 (5 bases). The germline CDR1 and CDR2 sequences are SGHTA and FQGTGA. Between the trimmed V and J ends, which lost 7 bases and 2 bases, there was a span of 16 bases. The CDR3 is 15 residues long. DNA for the CDR3: TGTGCCAGCACCCTCGGACGAGGGCCCACAGATACGCAGTATTTT. It specifies CASTLGRGPTDTQYF.

The chain has TRBV7-8 and TRBJ2-4, with D perhaps matching TRBD1 or TRBD2 (7 bases each). This CDR3 is 18 amino acids long. The germline V gene has CDR1 SGHVS and CDR2 FQNEAQ. V shed 6 bases and J shed 3 bases, with 24 bases lying between them. CDR3 DNA sequence: TGTGCCAGCAGACCGGGACAGAGACTAGGGGGGGTCAAAAACATTCAGTACTTC. Amino acid sequence: CASRPGQRLGGVKNIQYF. Full variable domain (remainder filled in from reference TRBV7-8 and TRBJ2-4): GAGVSQSPRYKVAKRGQDVALRCDPISGHVSLFWYQQALGQGPEFLTYFQNEAQLDKSGLPSDRFFAERPEGSVSTLKIQRTQQEDSAVYLCASRPGQRLGGVKNIQYFGAGTRLSVL.

Only one count was recorded for this clonotype. This chain uses TRBV7-9 with TRBJ2-5; D unclear. The CDR3 is 13 residues long. Trimming cost V 6 bases and J 5 bases, with 13 bases left between them. CDR1 and CDR2 (germline): SEHNR, FQNEAQ (reference sequence). CDR3 nucleotides: TGTGCCAGCAGGGACGACATCCAGGAGACCCAGTACTTC. It encodes CASRDDIQETQYF.

This clonotype was recorded many times. The genes are TRBV15 and TRBJ2-5, with a tentative D call TRBD2 (6 bases). This CDR3 comprises 15 residues. CDR1 is LNHNV, CDR2 YYDKDF, per germline (reference sequence). V was trimmed by 4 bases and J by 4 bases, leaving 16 bases between them. The CDR3 is CATSTGLGQVETQYF. The CDR3 DNA sequence: TGTGCCACCAGCACGGGACTGGGCCAAGTAGAGACCCAGTACTTC. The full variable domain, its missing parts supplied by reference TRBV15 and TRBJ2-5, is DAMVIQNPRYQVTQFGKPVTLSCSQTLNHNVMYWYQQKSSQAPKLLFHYYDKDFNNEADTPDNFQSRRPNTSFCFLDIRSPGLGDTAMYLCATSTGLGQVETQYFGPGTRLLVL.

This clonotype was counted ten times or more. A much more abundant neighbour one base away suggests this may be a read error. V is TRBV6-6 and J is TRBJ2-5; a weak D match, TRBD2 (5 bases). The germline gives CDR1 MNHNY, CDR2 SVGAGI (reference sequence). Between the trimmed V and J ends, which lost 6 bases and 0 bases, there was a span of 11 bases. CDR3 length: 14 residues. CDR3 nucleotides: TGTGCCAGCAGCCGACGAGCGGACCAAGAGACCCAGTACTTC. It codes for CASSRRADQETQYF.

This clonotype was seen repeatedly, ten times or more. The CDR3 region has the DNA TGTGCCAGCAGTGCTCTGGGGTTCGGGGCCAACGTCCTGACTTTC. It encodes CASSALGFGANVLTF. The chain is built from TRBV12-3 or TRBV12-4 and TRBJ2-6; D not certain. Trimming left V 5 bases short and J 4 bases short, with 12 bases between. This CDR3 is 15 amino acids long.

The V and J genes are TRBV20-1 and TRBJ1-2, with D maybe TRBD1 (6 bases). This CDR3 comprises 14 residues. Germline lookup yields CDR1 DFQATT and CDR2 SNEGSKA (reference sequence). Trimming removed 3 bases from V and 4 bases from J, with 15 bases in between. CDR3 loop: CSARGGAGVYGYTF. The CDR3 nucleotides are TGCAGTGCTAGGGGGGGGGCCGGAGTCTATGGCTACACCTTC.

Regarding this clonotype: Possible read error: a much larger clone is one base away. The V call is TRBV2, the J call TRBJ2-3, with D tentatively TRBD1 (6 bases). The germline V gene encodes CDR1 SNHLY and CDR2 FYNNEI. Trimming pared 11 bases from V and 4 bases from J, leaving 16 bases between. This CDR3 is built from 13 residues. The chain's CDR3 is CAGKQGVADTQYF. The CDR3 coding sequence is TGTGCCGGCAAACAGGGTGTAGCAGATACGCAGTATTTT.